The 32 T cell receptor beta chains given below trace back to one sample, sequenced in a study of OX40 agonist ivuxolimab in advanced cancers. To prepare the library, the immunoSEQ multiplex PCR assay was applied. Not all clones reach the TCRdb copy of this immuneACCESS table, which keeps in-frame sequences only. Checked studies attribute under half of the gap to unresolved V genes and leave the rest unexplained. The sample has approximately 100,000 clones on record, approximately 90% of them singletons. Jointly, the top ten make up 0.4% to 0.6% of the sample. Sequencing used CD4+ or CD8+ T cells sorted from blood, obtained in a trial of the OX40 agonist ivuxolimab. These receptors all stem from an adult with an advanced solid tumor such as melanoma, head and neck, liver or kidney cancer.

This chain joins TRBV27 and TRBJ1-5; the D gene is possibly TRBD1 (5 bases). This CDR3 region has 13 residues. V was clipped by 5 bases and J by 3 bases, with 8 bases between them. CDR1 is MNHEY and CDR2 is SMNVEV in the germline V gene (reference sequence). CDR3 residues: CASSRGTNQPQHF. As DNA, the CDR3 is TGTGCCAGCAGTAGGGGAACCAATCAGCCCCAGCATTTT.

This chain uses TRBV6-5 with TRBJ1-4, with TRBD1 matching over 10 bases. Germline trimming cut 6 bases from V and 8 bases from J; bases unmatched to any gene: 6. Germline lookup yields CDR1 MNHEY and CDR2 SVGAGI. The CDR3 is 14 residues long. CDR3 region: CASRLGTGAEKLFF. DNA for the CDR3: TGTGCCAGCAGATTAGGGACAGGGGCCGAAAAACTGTTTTTT.

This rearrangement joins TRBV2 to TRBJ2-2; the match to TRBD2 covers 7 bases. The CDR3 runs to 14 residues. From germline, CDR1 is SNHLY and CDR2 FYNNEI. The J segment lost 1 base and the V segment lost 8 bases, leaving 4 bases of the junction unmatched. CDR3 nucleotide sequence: TGTGCCAGCGGGAGGGCAGGGAACACCGGGGAGCTGTTTTTT. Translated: CASGRAGNTGELFF.

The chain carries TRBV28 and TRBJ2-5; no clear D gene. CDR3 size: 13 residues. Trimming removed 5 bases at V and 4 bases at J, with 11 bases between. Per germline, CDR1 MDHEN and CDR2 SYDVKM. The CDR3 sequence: CASSGPLPETQYF. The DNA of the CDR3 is TGTGCCAGCAGTGGGCCGTTACCAGAGACCCAGTACTTC.

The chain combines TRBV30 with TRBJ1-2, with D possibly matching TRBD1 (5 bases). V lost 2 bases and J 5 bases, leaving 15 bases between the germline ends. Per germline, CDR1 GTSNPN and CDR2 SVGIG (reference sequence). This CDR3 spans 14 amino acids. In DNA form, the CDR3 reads TGTGCCTGGAGTAGGGGTGGAGGGTCGTATGGCTACACCTTC. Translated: CAWSRGGGSYGYTF.

CDR3 DNA sequence: TGTGCCAGCTCACCACCGGGCGGGGGGTCTGGCAATGAGCAGTTCTTC. It encodes CASSPPGGGSGNEQFF. The chain recombines TRBV18 with TRBJ2-1; 8 nucleotides match TRBD2. This CDR3 has 16 residues. J gave up 6 bases and V 0 bases, and 7 bases lay outside the gene matches. The germline CDR1 and CDR2 sequences are KGHSH and LQKENI.

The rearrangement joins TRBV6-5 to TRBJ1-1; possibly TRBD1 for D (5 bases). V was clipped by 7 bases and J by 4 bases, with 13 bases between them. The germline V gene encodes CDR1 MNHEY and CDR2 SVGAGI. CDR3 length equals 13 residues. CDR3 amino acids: CASTPVGGTEAFF. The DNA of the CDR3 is TGTGCCAGCACCCCAGTGGGGGGCACTGAAGCTTTCTTT.

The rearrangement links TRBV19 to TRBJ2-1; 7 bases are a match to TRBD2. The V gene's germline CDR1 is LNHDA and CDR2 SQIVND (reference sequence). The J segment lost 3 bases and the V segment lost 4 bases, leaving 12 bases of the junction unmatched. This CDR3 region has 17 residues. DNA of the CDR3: TGTGCCAGTAGTACCCCTCCCGGGACTACCTTCTACAATGAGCAGTTCTTC. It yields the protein CASSTPPGTTFYNEQFF.

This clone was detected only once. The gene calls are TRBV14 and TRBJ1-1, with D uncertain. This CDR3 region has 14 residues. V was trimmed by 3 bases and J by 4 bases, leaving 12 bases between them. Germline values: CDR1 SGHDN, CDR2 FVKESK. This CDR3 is CASSQGLRSTEAFF. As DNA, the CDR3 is TGTGCCAGCAGCCAGGGATTACGAAGCACTGAAGCTTTCTTT.

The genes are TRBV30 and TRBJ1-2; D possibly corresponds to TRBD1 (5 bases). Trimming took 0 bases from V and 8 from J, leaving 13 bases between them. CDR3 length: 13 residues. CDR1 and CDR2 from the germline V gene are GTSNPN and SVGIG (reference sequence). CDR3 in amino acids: CAWSVQGGLGYTF. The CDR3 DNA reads TGTGCCTGGAGTGTGCAGGGCGGGCTGGGCTACACCTTC.

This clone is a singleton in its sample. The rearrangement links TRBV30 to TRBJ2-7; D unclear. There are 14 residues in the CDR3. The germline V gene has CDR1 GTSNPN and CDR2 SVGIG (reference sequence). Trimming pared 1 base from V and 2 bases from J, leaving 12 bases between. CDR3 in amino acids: CAWSERNRAYEQYF. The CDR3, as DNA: TGTGCCTGGAGTGAAAGGAACAGAGCCTACGAGCAGTACTTC.

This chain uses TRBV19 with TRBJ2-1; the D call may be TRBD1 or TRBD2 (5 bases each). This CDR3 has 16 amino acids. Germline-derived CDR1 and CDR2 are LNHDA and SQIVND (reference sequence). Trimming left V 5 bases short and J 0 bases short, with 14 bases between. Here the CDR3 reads CASSPEGSFSYNEQFF. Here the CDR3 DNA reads TGTGCCAGTAGTCCCGAGGGGAGTTTCTCCTACAATGAGCAGTTCTTC.

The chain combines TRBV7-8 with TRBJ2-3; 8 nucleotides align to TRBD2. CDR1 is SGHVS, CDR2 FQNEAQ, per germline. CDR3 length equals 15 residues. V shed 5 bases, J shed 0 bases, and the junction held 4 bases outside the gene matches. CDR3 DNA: TGTGCCAGCAGCCCACTAGCGGTTAGCACAGATACGCAGTATTTT. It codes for CASSPLAVSTDTQYF.

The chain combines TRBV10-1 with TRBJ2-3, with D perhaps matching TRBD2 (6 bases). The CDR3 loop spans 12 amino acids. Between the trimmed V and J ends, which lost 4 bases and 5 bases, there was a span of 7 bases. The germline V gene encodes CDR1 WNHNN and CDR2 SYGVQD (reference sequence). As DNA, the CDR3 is TGCGCCAGCAGTGGCGGGGAAGATACGCAGTATTTT. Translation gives CASSGGEDTQYF.

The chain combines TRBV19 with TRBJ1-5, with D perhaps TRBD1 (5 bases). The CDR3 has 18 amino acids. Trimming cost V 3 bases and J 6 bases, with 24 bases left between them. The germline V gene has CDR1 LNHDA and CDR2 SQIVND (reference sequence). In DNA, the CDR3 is TGTGCCAGTAGTATGAGGCTGAGCAGGGCCGGGGATGGTCAGCCCCAGCATTTT. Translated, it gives CASSMRLSRAGDGQPQHF.

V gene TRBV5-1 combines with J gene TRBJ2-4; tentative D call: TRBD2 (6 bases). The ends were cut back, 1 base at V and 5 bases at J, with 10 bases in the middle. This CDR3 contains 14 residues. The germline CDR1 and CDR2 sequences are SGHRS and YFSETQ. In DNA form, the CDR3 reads TGCGCCAGCAGCTTGATTAGCGGCGAAAACATTCAGTACTTC. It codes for CASSLISGENIQYF. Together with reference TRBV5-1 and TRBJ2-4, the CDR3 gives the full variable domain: KAGVTQTPRYLIKTRGQQVTLSCSPISGHRSVSWYQQTPGQGLQFLFEYFSETQRNKGNFPGRFSGRQFSNSRSEMNVSTLELGDSALYLCASSLISGENIQYFGAGTRLSVL.

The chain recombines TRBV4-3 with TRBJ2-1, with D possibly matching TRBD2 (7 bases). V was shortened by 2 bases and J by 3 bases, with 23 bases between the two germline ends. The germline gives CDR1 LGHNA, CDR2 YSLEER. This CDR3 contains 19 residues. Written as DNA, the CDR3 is TGCGCCAGCAGCCAATCATTCGCGTCGGGGGGCCACCACTACAATGAGCAGTTCTTC. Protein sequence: CASSQSFASGGHHYNEQFF.

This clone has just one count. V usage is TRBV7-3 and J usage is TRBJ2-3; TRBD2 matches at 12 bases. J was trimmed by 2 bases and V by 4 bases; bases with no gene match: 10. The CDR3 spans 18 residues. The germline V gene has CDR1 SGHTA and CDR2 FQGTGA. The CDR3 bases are TGTGCCAGCAGCTCTTCCCGGACTAGCGGGGTACCCACAGATACGCAGTATTTT. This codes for CASSSSRTSGVPTDTQYF.

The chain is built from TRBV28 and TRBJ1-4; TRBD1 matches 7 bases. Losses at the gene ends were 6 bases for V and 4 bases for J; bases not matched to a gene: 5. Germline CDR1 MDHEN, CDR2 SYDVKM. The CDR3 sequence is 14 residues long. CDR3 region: CASSPGQLNEKLFF. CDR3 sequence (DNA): TGTGCCAGCAGCCCGGGACAGCTTAATGAAAAACTGTTTTTT.

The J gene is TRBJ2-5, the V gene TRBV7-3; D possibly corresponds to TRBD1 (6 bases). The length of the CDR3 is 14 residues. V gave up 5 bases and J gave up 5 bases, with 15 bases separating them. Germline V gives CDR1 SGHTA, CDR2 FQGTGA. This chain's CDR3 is CASSPSGVQETQYF. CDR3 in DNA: TGTGCCAGCAGCCCCTCAGGGGTCCAGGAGACCCAGTACTTC.

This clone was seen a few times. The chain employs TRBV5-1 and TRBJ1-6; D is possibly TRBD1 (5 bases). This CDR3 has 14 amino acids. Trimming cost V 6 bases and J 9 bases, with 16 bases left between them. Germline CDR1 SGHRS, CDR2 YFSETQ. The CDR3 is CASTDDSGRSPLHF. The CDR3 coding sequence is TGCGCCAGCACCGACGACAGTGGGCGTTCACCCCTCCACTTT.

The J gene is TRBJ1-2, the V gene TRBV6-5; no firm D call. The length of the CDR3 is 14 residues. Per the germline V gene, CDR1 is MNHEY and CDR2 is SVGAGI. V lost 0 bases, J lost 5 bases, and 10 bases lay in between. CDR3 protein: CASSYSTLGYGYTF. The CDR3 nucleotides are TGTGCCAGCAGTTACTCGACATTGGGTTATGGCTACACCTTC.

In nucleotides, the CDR3 is TGTGCCAGCAGCTTAGAGGCCCGGGGACTAGCGGGCTACGAGCAGTACTTC. Encoded protein: CASSLEARGLAGYEQYF. The V gene is TRBV7-2, the J gene TRBJ2-7, with 12 bases lining up with TRBD2. Germline V gene lookup returns CDR1 SGHTA and CDR2 FQGNSA. The CDR3 contains 17 residues. With V trimmed by 1 base and J by 3 bases, 7 bases remained unmatched.

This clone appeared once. The CDR3 here is CASTSLTETYEQYF. CDR3 coding DNA: TGTGCCAGCACTTCCCTGACAGAAACCTACGAGCAGTACTTC. V gene TRBV5-8 combines with J gene TRBJ2-7, with D perhaps matching TRBD1 (5 bases). Germline assignment: CDR1 SGHTS and CDR2 YDEGEE. V lost 6 bases and J 2 bases, leaving 15 bases between the germline ends. This CDR3 contains 14 residues.

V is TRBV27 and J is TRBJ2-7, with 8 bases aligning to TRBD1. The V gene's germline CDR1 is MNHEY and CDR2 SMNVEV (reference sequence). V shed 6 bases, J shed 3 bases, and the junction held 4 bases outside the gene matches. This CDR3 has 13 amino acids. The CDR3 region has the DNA TGTGCCAGCAGCGATGACAGGGGCTACGAGCAGTACTTC. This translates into CASSDDRGYEQYF.

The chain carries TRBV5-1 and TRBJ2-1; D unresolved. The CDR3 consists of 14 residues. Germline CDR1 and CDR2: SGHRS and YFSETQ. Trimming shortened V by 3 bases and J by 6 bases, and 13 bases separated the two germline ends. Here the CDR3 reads CASSWGIGTNEQFF. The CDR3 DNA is TGCGCCAGCAGCTGGGGAATAGGAACCAATGAGCAGTTCTTC.

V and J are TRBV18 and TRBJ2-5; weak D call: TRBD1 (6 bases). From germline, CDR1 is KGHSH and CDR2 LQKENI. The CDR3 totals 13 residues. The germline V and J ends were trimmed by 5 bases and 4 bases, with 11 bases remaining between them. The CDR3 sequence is CASSAGVGETQYF. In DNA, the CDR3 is TGTGCCAGCTCAGCAGGGGTAGGAGAGACCCAGTACTTC.

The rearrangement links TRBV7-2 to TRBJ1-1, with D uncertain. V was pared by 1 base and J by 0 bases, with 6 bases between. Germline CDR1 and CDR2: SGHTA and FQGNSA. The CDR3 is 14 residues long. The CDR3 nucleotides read TGTGCCAGCAGCTTAGTGGTGCTGAACACTGAAGCTTTCTTT. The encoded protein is CASSLVVLNTEAFF.

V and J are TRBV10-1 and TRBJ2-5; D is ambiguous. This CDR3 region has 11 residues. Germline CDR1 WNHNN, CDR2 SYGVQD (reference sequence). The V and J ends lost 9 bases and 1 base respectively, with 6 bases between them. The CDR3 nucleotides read TGCGCCAGAGTTTTCCAAGAGACCCAGTACTTC. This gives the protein CARVFQETQYF.

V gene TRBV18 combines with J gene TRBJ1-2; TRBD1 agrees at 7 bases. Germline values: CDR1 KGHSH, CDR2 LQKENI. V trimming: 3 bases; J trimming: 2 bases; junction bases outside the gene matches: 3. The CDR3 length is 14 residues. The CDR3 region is CASSPPTGNYGYTF. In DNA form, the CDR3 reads TGTGCCAGCTCACCTCCGACAGGGAACTATGGCTACACCTTC.

Written as DNA, the CDR3 is TGTGCCAGCAGCGTAGCACAGGGAACAAACACCATATATTTT. This encodes CASSVAQGTNTIYF. The chain employs TRBV9 and TRBJ1-3, with D possibly TRBD1 on 6 matching bases. The CDR3 runs to 14 residues. V lost 0 bases to trimming and J lost 6 bases, with 10 bases between them. The V gene's germline CDR1 is SGDLS and CDR2 YYNGEE.

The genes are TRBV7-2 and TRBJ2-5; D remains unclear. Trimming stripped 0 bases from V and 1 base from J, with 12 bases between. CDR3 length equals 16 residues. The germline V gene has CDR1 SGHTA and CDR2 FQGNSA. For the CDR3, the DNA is TGTGCCAGCAGCTTAGCGAGTTTGCAGATCCAAGAGACCCAGTACTTC. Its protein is CASSLASLQIQETQYF.